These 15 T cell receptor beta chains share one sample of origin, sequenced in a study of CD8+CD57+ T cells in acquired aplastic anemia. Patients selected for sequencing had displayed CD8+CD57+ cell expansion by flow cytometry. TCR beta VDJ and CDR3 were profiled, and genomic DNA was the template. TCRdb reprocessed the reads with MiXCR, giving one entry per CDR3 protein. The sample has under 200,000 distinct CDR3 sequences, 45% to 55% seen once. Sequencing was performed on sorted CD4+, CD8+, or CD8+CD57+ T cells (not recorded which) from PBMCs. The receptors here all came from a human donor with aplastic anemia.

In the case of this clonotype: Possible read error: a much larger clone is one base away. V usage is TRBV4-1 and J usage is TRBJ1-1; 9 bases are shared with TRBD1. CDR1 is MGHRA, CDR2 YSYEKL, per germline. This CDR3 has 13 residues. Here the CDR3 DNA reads TGCGCCAACAGCCAACAGGGGGCCACTGAAGCTTTCTTT. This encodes CANSQQGATEAFF.

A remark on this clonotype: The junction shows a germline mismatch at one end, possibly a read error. CDR3 sequence: CASSIGPWTYTEAFF. The CDR3 region has the DNA TGTGCCAGTAGTATCGGTCCATGGACCTACACTGAAGCTTTCTTC. The chain couples TRBV19 to TRBJ1-1; D is ambiguous. The CDR3 consists of 15 residues. Germline lookup yields CDR1 LNHDA and CDR2 SQIVND (reference sequence). Using reference TRBV19 and TRBJ1-1 for the parts outside the CDR3, the full variable domain is DGGITQSPKYLFRKEGQNVTLSCEQNLNHDAMYWYRQDPGQGLRLIYYSQIVNDFQKGDIAEGYSVSREKKESFPLTVTSAQKNPTAFYLCASSIGPWTYTEAFFGQGTRLTVV.

The CDR3 DNA is TGTGCCAGCAGTGGATGGGGGGTTAGCTCCTACGAGCAGTACTTC. This encodes CASSGWGVSSYEQYF. V gene TRBV2 combines with J gene TRBJ2-7, with D possibly matching TRBD2 (6 bases). CDR1 is SNHLY and CDR2 is FYNNEI in the germline V gene. Trimming took off 4 bases at V and 0 bases at J, with 13 bases between the two ends. The length of the CDR3 is 15 residues.

CDR3 sequence: CASSLKTSAADTQYF. DNA of the CDR3: TGCGCCAGCAGCTTAAAGACTAGCGCGGCAGATACGCAGTATTTT. V and J are TRBV5-1 and TRBJ2-3, with TRBD2 identical over 8 bases. The CDR3 consists of 15 residues. The trim removed 2 bases at V and 4 bases at J, leaving 6 bases unmatched. The germline V gene has CDR1 SGHRS and CDR2 YFSETQ.

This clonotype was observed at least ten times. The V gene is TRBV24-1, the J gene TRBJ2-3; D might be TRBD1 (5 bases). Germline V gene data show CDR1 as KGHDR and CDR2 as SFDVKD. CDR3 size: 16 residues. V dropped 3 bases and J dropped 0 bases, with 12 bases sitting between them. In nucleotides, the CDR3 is TGTGCCACCAGTGATCCCCGCAGGGATAGCACAGATACGCAGTATTTT. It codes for CATSDPRRDSTDTQYF.

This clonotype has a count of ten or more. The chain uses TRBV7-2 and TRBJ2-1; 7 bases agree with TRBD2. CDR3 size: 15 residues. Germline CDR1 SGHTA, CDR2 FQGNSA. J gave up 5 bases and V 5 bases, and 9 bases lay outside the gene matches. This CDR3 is CASSPRLADNNEQFF. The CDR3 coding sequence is TGTGCCAGCAGCCCCCGACTAGCAGATAACAATGAGCAGTTCTTC.

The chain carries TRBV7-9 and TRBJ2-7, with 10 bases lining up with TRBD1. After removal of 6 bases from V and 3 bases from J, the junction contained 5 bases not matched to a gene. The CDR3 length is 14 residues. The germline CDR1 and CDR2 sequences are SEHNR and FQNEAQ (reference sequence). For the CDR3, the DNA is TGTGCCAGCAGGCCGGACAGGGGGAGCTACGAGCAGTACTTC. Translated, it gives CASRPDRGSYEQYF. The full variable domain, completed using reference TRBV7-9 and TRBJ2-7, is DTGVSQNPRHKITKRGQNVTFRCDPISEHNRLYWYRQTLGQGPEFLTYFQNEAQLEKSRLLSDRFSAERPKGSFSTLEIQRTEQGDSAMYLCASRPDRGSYEQYFGPGTRLTVT.

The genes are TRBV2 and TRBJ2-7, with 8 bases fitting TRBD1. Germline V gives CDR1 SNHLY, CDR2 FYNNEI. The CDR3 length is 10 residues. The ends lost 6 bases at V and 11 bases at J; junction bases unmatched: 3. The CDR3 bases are TGTGCCAGCAGGGACAGGGTGGAGTACTTC. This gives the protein CASRDRVEYF.

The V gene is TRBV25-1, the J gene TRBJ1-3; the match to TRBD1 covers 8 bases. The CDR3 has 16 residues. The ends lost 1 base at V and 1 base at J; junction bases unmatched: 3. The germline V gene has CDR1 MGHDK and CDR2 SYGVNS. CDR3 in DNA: TGTGCCAGCAGTGAATTGGGGACAGGATCTGGAAACACCATATATTTT. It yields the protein CASSELGTGSGNTIYF. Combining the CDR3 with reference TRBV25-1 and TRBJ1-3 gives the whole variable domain EADIYQTPRYLVIGTGKKITLECSQTMGHDKMYWYQQDPGMELHLIHYSYGVNSTEKGDLSSESTVSRIRTEHFPLTLESARPSHTSQYLCASSELGTGSGNTIYFGEGSWLTVV.

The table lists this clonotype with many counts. The CDR3 is CSARVRDWEQFF. The CDR3 DNA is TGCAGTGCTAGGGTCCGGGACTGGGAGCAGTTCTTC. This chain joins TRBV20-1 and TRBJ2-1; perhaps TRBD2 as D (6 bases). Trimming removed 3 bases at V and 10 bases at J, with 13 bases between. CDR1 is DFQATT and CDR2 is SNEGSKA in the germline V gene (reference sequence). The CDR3 covers 12 residues.

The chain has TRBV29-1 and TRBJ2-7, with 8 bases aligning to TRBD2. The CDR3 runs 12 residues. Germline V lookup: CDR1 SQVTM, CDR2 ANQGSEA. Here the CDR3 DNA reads TGCTCGGCGGGAGGATCACTAAGCGAGCAGTACTTC. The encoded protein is CSAGGSLSEQYF.

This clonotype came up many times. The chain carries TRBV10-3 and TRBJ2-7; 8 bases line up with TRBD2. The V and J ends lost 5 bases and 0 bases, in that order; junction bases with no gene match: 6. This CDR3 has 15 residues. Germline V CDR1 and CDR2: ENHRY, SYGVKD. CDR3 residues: CAISPGGGDSYEQYF. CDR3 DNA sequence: TGTGCCATCAGTCCCGGGGGGGGGGACTCCTACGAGCAGTACTTC.

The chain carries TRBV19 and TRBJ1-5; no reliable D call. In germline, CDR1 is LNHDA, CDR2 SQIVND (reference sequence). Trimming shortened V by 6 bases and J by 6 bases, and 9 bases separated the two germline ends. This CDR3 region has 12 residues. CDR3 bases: TGTGCCAGTAGCTACCCGAGTCAGCCCCAGCATTTT. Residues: CASSYPSQPQHF.

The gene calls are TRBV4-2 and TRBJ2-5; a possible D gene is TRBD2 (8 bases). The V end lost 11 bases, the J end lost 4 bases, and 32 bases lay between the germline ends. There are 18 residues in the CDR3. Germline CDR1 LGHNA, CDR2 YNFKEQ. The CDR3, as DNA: TGTGCCGCGCAGCGGGGGACAGATACCCTGCTTACGGGAGAGACCCAGTACTTC. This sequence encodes CAAQRGTDTLLTGETQYF.

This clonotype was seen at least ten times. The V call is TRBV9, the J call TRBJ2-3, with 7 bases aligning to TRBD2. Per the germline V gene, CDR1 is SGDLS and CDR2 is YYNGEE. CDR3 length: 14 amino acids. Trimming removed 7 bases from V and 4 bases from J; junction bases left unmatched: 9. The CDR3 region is CASGPSGRPDTQYF. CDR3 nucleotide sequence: TGTGCCAGCGGACCTAGCGGTCGGCCAGATACGCAGTATTTT.